Below are 10 T cell receptor beta chains sequenced from a single sample in a study of shared clonotypes between healthy human individuals. Sequencing used immunoSEQ multiplex PCR; TCRdb keeps in-frame clones, though not all of them. The sample lists more than 2,000,000 clones, 90% to 95% occurring once. The sequenced sample consisted of naive CD4+ T cells from PBMCs. The subset was: CD45RA+ positively selected. These receptors were taken from a man aged 18-30 years in good health. Some clones in this sample may be carry-over from other donors' samples.

The rearrangement joins TRBV29-1 to TRBJ1-2; 7 nucleotides align to TRBD1. The CDR3 covers 21 residues. V was pared by 2 bases and J by 5 bases, with 29 bases of the junction left unmatched. Germline loops: CDR1 SQVTM, CDR2 ANQGSEA. CDR3 sequence: CSVEKGGQPGTRTMKLYGYTF. As DNA, the CDR3 is TGCAGCGTTGAAAAGGGGGGACAGCCAGGAACGCGTACAATGAAACTTTATGGCTACACCTTC.

The chain uses TRBV9 and TRBJ1-1, with no clear D. In germline, CDR1 is SGDLS, CDR2 YYNGEE. V was cut by 6 bases and J by 0 bases, with 15 bases left in between. This CDR3 is 15 amino acids long. Written as DNA, the CDR3 is TGTGCCAGCACCCTAGTCCCAGACGTGAACACTGAAGCTTTCTTT. This translates into CASTLVPDVNTEAFF.

The V call is TRBV6-5, the J call TRBJ1-1, with TRBD1 as a possible D gene (5 bases). V gave up 6 bases and J gave up 7 bases, with 12 bases separating them. Germline values: CDR1 MNHEY, CDR2 SVGAGI. CDR3 length equals 12 residues. The CDR3 region is CASRGEQVEAFF. CDR3 DNA: TGTGCCAGCAGGGGAGAACAGGTTGAAGCTTTCTTT.

The chain employs TRBV25-1 and TRBJ2-7, with 8 positions matching TRBD1. Germline assignment: CDR1 MGHDK and CDR2 SYGVNS. This CDR3 region has 13 residues. The V segment lost 3 bases and the J segment 6 bases; nucleotides outside the gene matches: 4. The chain's CDR3 is CASSDQGAIEQYF. As DNA, the CDR3 is TGTGCCAGCAGTGACCAGGGGGCTATCGAGCAGTACTTC.

The gene calls are TRBV15 and TRBJ2-5; no reliable D call. CDR1 LNHNV and CDR2 YYDKDF come from the germline V gene (reference sequence). The CDR3 consists of 15 residues. Trimming cost V 1 base and J 5 bases, with 14 bases left between them. DNA for the CDR3: TGTGCCACCAGCAGAGCCACTGGGATGCAGGAGACCCAGTACTTC. Protein: CATSRATGMQETQYF.

The V and J genes are TRBV7-2 and TRBJ2-7, with D perhaps matching TRBD2 (6 bases). Per germline, CDR1 SGHTA and CDR2 FQGNSA. The CDR3 extends over 16 amino acids. V was shortened by 1 base and J by 4 bases, with 17 bases between the two germline ends. For the CDR3, the DNA is TGTGCCAGCAGCTTAGTAGGTAGCGATGGAGGGTACGAGCAGTACTTC. Protein sequence: CASSLVGSDGGYEQYF.

The chain links TRBV7-8 to TRBJ2-1; D tentatively reads TRBD1 or TRBD2 (5 bases each). The CDR3 has 15 residues. Germline V CDR1 and CDR2: SGHVS, FQNEAQ. V lost 4 bases and J lost 10, with 20 bases in between. CDR3 in DNA: TGTGCCAGCAGCTACTCCGGGACGTACCCTCAAGAGCAGTTCTTC. It encodes CASSYSGTYPQEQFF. The full variable domain, in which reference TRBV7-8 and TRBJ2-1 provide the parts outside the CDR3, is GAGVSQSPRYKVAKRGQDVALRCDPISGHVSLFWYQQALGQGPEFLTYFQNEAQLDKSGLPSDRFFAERPEGSVSTLKIQRTQQEDSAVYLCASSYSGTYPQEQFFGPGTRLTVL.

Remarks on this clone: Other DNA sequences of this sample code for an identical CDR3. The V gene is TRBV19, the J gene TRBJ1-5; 9 nucleotides match TRBD1. CDR1 is LNHDA and CDR2 is SQIVND in the germline V gene (reference sequence). The V segment lost 3 bases and the J segment 1 base; nucleotides outside the gene matches: 1. The CDR3 covers 15 residues. The CDR3 reads CASSIDRGSNQPQHF. The CDR3 region has the DNA TGTGCCAGTAGTATCGACAGGGGGAGCAATCAGCCCCAGCATTTT.

J is TRBJ1-1 and V is TRBV9, with a tentative D call TRBD1 (6 bases). V lost 0 bases and J lost 9, with 15 bases in between. Germline V CDR1 and CDR2: SGDLS, YYNGEE. The CDR3 is made up of 14 amino acids. This CDR3 is CASSVGLFGQKAFF. The CDR3, as DNA: TGTGCCAGCAGCGTAGGATTATTTGGACAGAAAGCTTTCTTT.

The sample holds one count of this clone. This chain uses TRBV4-2 with TRBJ1-3, with D uncertain. CDR1 and CDR2 from the germline V gene are LGHNA and YNFKEQ. The CDR3 runs 18 residues. V was pared by 4 bases and J by 0 bases, with 19 bases between. CDR3 nucleotides: TGTGCCAGCAGCCGAGATCGGGCAGACCTAAGCTCTGGAAACACCATATATTTT. Translating gives CASSRDRADLSSGNTIYF.